This TCR beta chain was found in a study of cytomegalovirus exposure and HLA in healthy donors. The table came from immunoSEQ multiplex PCR; TCRdb's copy has only in-frame clones and leaves some out. The repertoire holds under 200,000 clones, with about nine tenths as singletons. The length of the CDR3 is 15 residues. V lost 4 bases and J 2 bases, leaving 14 bases between the germline ends. Per the germline V gene, CDR1 is LNHDA and CDR2 is SQIVND (reference sequence). The rearrangement links TRBV19 to TRBJ2-5; maybe TRBD1 (6 bases). The TCR comes from a woman in her 30s in good health and CMV-seronegative. The sequenced material came from PBMCs. Written as DNA, the CDR3 is TGTGCCAGTAGTACACAGGGTTTAGAACAAGAGACCCAGTACTTC. This sequence encodes CASSTQGLEQETQYF. Based on the CDR3 plus reference TRBV19 and TRBJ2-5, the full variable domain is DGGITQSPKYLFRKEGQNVTLSCEQNLNHDAMYWYRQDPGQGLRLIYYSQIVNDFQKGDIAEGYSVSREKKESFPLTVTSAQKNPTAFYLCASSTQGLEQETQYFGPGTRLLVL.